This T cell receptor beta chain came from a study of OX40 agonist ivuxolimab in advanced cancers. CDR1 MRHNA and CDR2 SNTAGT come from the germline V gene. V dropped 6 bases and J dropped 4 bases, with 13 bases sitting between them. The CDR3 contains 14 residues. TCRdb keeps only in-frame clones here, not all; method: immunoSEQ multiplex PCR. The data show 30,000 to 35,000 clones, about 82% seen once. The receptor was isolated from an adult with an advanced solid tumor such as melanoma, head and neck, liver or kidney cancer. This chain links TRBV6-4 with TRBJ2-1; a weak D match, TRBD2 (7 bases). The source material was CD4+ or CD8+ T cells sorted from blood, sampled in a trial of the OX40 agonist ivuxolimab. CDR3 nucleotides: TGTGCCAGCAGCTCTAGGGGGGGGTACAATGAGCAGTTCTTC. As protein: CASSSRGGYNEQFF.